The 6 T cell receptor beta chains listed next were all sequenced from one sample in a study of cytomegalovirus exposure and HLA in healthy donors. 13 Jbeta primers and 60 Vbeta primers were used for the PCR. TCRdb keeps only in-frame clones here, not all; method: immunoSEQ multiplex PCR. The sample includes about 140,000 clones, approximately 80% seen only once; the top ten take 5% to 5.5%. Material for sequencing was PBMCs. The receptors come from a male donor in good health and CMV-seronegative.

This rearrangement joins TRBV30 to TRBJ1-2; D is unresolved. Germline V gives CDR1 GTSNPN, CDR2 SVGIG (reference sequence). This CDR3 has 11 amino acids. Trimming shortened V by 2 bases and J by 8 bases, and 9 bases separated the two germline ends. CDR3 nucleotide sequence: TGTGCCTGGAGTCCACGGTGGGGCTACACCTTC. Amino acids: CAWSPRWGYTF.

The chain joins TRBV6-5 to TRBJ1-1; tentatively, D is TRBD1 (5 bases). The CDR3 has 16 residues. Trimming stripped 2 bases from V and 4 bases from J, with 17 bases between. Per germline, CDR1 MNHEY and CDR2 SVGAGI. The CDR3 DNA reads TGTGCCAGCAGTTACGACACAGCGGGGGGAACCACTGAAGCTTTCTTT. Translating it yields CASSYDTAGGTTEAFF.

The V call is TRBV5-1, the J call TRBJ2-7, with D possibly TRBD2 on 6 matching bases. Per the germline V gene, CDR1 is SGHRS and CDR2 is YFSETQ. The CDR3 is made up of 13 amino acids. V was clipped by 2 bases and J by 7 bases, with 13 bases between them. CDR3 in DNA: TGCGCCAGCAGCTTCGGGGGACCAGGAGAGCAGTACTTC. This gives the protein CASSFGGPGEQYF.

V usage is TRBV2 and J usage is TRBJ2-5, with 8 bases aligning to TRBD1. V lost 11 bases and J lost 7; bases outside the gene matches: 12. The CDR3 is 13 amino acids. The germline CDR1 and CDR2 sequences are SNHLY and FYNNEI. CDR3 sequence: CASTEGQGATQYF. The CDR3 DNA reads as TGTGCCTCAACGGAGGGGCAGGGGGCGACCCAGTACTTC.

This clone appeared once. This chain uses TRBV5-1 with TRBJ2-7; possible D gene TRBD1, 5 bases. This CDR3 is 12 amino acids long. Trimming removed 2 bases from V and 5 bases from J, with 8 bases in between. Germline V gene data show CDR1 as SGHRS and CDR2 as YFSETQ. In DNA form, the CDR3 reads TGCGCCAGCAGCTTCGACAGACACGAGCAGTACTTC. This encodes CASSFDRHEQYF.

This clone was recorded a few times. This CDR3 is CATSRDENPTYEQYF. DNA for the CDR3: TGTGCCACCAGCAGAGACGAGAATCCGACCTACGAGCAGTACTTC. The J gene is TRBJ2-7, the V gene TRBV15; D uncertain. The CDR3 runs to 15 residues. V lost 0 bases to trimming and J lost 2 bases, with 11 bases between them. Germline V gene data show CDR1 as LNHNV and CDR2 as YYDKDF (reference sequence). Full variable domain (missing parts from reference TRBV15 and TRBJ2-7): DAMVIQNPRYQVTQFGKPVTLSCSQTLNHNVMYWYQQKSSQAPKLLFHYYDKDFNNEADTPDNFQSRRPNTSFCFLDIRSPGLGDTAMYLCATSRDENPTYEQYFGPGTRLTVT.